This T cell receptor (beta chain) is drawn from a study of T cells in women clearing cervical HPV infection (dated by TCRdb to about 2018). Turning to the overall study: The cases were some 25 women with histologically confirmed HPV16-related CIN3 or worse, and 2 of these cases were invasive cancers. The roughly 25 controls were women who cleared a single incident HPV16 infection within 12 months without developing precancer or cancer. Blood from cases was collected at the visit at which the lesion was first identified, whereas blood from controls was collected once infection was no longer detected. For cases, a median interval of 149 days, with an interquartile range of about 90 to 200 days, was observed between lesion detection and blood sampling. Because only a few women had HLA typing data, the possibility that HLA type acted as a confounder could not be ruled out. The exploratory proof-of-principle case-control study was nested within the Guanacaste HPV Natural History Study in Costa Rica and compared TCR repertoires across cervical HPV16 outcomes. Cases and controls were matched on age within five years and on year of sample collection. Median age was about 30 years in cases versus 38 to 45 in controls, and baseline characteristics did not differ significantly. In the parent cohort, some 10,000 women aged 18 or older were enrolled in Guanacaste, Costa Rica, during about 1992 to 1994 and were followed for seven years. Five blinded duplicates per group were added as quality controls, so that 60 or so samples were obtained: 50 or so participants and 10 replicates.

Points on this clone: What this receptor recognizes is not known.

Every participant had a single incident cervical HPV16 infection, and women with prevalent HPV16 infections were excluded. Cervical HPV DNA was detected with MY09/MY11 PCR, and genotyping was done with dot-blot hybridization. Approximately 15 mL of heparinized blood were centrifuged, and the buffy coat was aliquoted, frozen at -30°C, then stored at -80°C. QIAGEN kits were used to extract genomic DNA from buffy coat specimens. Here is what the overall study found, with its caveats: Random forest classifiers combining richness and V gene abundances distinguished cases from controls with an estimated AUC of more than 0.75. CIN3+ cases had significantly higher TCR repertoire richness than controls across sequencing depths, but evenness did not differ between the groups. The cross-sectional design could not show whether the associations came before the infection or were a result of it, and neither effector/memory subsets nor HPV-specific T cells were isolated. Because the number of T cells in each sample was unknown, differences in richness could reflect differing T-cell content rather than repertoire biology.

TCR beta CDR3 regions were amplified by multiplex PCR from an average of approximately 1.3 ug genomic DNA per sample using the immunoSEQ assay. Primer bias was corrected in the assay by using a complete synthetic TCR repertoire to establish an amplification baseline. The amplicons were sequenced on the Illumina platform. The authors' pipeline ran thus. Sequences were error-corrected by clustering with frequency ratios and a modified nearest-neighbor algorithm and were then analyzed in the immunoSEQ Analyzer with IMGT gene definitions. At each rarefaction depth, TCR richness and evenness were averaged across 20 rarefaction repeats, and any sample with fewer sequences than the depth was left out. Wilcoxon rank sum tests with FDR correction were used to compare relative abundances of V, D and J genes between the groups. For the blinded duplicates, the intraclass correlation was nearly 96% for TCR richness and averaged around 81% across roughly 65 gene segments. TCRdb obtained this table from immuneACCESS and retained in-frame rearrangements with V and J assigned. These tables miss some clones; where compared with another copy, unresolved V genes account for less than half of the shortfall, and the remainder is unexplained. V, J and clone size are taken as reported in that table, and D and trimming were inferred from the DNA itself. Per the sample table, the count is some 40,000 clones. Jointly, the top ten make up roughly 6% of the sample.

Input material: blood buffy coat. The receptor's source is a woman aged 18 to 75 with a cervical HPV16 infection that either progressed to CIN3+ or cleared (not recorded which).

This receptor carries the CDR3 CASSLAGGQPQHF. The sequenced CDR3 bases are TGTGCCAGCAGTTTAGCAGGGGGCCAGCCC. Here the chain combines TRBV28 and TRBJ1-5; TRBD1 aligns with 8 central bases. The read finishes 3 residues shy of the CDR3 end, and the germline J gene is used to complete it. Trimming leaves V shorter by 2 bases and J shorter by 7 bases, with the junction holding 1 base beyond the gene matches. From the cysteine through the phenylalanine, the CDR3 covers 13 amino acids. Part of the CDR3 DNA is given, 30 bases translated from base 1. CDR1 MDHEN and CDR2 SYDVKM are derived from the germline V gene.